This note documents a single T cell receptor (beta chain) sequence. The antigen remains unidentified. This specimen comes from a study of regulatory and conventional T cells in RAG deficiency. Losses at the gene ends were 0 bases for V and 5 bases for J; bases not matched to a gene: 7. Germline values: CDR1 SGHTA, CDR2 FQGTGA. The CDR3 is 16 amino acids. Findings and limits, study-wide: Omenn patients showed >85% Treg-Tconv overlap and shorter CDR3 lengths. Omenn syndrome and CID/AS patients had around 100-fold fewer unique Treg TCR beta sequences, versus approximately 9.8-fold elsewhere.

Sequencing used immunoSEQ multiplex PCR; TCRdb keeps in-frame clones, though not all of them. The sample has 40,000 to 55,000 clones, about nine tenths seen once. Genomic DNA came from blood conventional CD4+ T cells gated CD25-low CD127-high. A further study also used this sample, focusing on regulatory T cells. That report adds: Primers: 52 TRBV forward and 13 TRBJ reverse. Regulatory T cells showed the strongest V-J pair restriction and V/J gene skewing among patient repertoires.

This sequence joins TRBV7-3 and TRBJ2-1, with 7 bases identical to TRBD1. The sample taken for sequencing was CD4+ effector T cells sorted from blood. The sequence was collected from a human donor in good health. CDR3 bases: TGTGCCAGCAGCTTAACCGGGACAGACGGGAACAATGAGCAGTTCTTC. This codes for CASSLTGTDGNNEQFF.